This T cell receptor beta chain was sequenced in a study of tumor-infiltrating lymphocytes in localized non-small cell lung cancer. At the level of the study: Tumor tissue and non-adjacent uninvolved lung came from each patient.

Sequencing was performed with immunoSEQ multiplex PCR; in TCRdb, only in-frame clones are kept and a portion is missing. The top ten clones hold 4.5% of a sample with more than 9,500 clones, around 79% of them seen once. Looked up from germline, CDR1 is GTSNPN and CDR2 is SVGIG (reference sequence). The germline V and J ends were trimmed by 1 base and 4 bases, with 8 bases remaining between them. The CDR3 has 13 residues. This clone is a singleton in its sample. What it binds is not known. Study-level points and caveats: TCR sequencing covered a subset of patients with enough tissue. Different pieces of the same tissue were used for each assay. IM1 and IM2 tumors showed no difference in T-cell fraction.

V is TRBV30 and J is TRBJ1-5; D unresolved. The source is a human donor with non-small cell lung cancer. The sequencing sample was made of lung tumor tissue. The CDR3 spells CAWSGRGNQPQHF. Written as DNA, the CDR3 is TGTGCCTGGAGTGGTCGAGGAAATCAGCCCCAGCATTTT.